The T cell receptor beta chain described here comes from a study of T cell responses to AZD1222 COVID-19 vaccine. Produced via immunoSEQ multiplex PCR; TCRdb's table is partial and in-frame only. The table includes about 120,000 clones, 85% to 90% detected once. The V gene lost 4 bases and the J gene lost 2 bases, with 11 bases spanning the gap. The germline gives CDR1 KGHDR, CDR2 SFDVKD. CDR3 size: 15 residues. This clone has just one count. This TCR was sampled from an adult in good health. Sequencing was performed on peripheral blood, taken on day 0 of AZD1222 vaccination. The V call is TRBV24-1, the J call TRBJ1-5, with D hard to call. In nucleotides, the CDR3 is TGTGCCACCAGTGACCCCCGGGGAGGCAATCAGCCCCAGCATTTT. Its protein product is CATSDPRGGNQPQHF.